Presented here are 22 T cell receptor beta chains from one specimen sequenced in a study of sequential checkpoint blockade in melanoma. Indicated treatment: randomized to nivolumab then ipilimumab (arm A) or the reverse (arm B). Some clones are missing from TCRdb's copy, which holds only in-frame ones; the method was immunoSEQ multiplex PCR. Of about 2,500 clones in the sample, 15% are singletons; the top ten hold around 20%. Sequenced here: tumor tissue (inferred from file names), sampled from a patient given nivolumab and ipilimumab in sequence. The receptors stem from a human donor with melanoma.

The table lists this clone with a few counts. This rearrangement joins TRBV6-8 to TRBJ2-3; the D call may be TRBD1 or TRBD2 (6 bases each). The CDR3 spans 15 residues. V was shortened by 2 bases and J by 6 bases, with 15 bases between the two germline ends. CDR1 and CDR2 (germline): MNHGY, SAAAGT. CDR3 bases: TGTGCCAGCAGTTACGATGACGGGGGCTTGGATACGCAGTATTTT. Translation gives CASSYDDGGLDTQYF.

This clone was observed a few times. The CDR3 loop reads CASSYGPGAGQPQHF. CDR3 coding DNA: TGTGCCAGCAGTTACGGGCCAGGGGCGGGACAGCCCCAGCATTTT. This sequence joins TRBV6-8 and TRBJ1-5; perhaps TRBD1 as D (6 bases). CDR1 and CDR2 (germline): MNHGY, SAAAGT. Trimming removed 2 bases from V and 7 bases from J, with 15 bases in between. The CDR3 length is 15 residues.

This chain connects TRBV16 to TRBJ1-3; D gene uncertain. Trimming removed 3 bases at V and 0 bases at J, with 12 bases between. CDR3 length: 16 amino acids. Germline V gene data show CDR1 as KGHSY and CDR2 as FQNENV. The CDR3 reads CASSHRAGLSGNTIYF. Here the CDR3 DNA reads TGTGCCAGCAGCCATCGTGCGGGTCTCTCTGGAAACACCATATATTTT.

The chain carries TRBV10-3 and TRBJ2-5; 12 nucleotides match TRBD2. The V and J ends lost 0 bases and 5 bases, in that order; junction bases with no gene match: 10. This CDR3 region has 18 residues. Germline V gene data show CDR1 as ENHRY and CDR2 as SYGVKD. This chain's CDR3 is CAISESSSGGASRETQYF. The DNA of the CDR3 is TGTGCCATCAGTGAGTCTTCTAGCGGGGGGGCATCCCGGGAGACCCAGTACTTC.

This clone has only a few counts. The chain joins TRBV11-3 to TRBJ2-5; 9 bases map to TRBD2. Germline CDR1 and CDR2: SGHNT and YENEEA. After removal of 5 bases from V and 2 bases from J, the junction contained 6 bases not matched to a gene. The CDR3 length is 15 residues. The CDR3 here is CASSPRLAAQETQYF. The CDR3 DNA reads TGTGCCAGCAGCCCAAGACTAGCGGCGCAAGAGACCCAGTACTTC.

This clone is categorized as medium-sized. This chain connects TRBV19 to TRBJ2-2, with D unresolved. The CDR3 is 13 residues long. From germline, CDR1 is LNHDA and CDR2 SQIVND (reference sequence). Trimming pared 3 bases from V and 6 bases from J, leaving 8 bases between. The CDR3 DNA sequence: TGTGCCAGTAGTATTAGTCAGGCCGGGGAGCTGTTTTTT. Translation: CASSISQAGELFF.

This clone is judged medium-sized. The chain carries TRBV9 and TRBJ1-2; 7 bases fit TRBD1. Germline V lookup: CDR1 SGDLS, CDR2 YYNGEE. J was trimmed by 0 bases and V by 4 bases; bases with no gene match: 6. This CDR3 has 15 amino acids. Here the CDR3 reads CASSTPGTANYGYTF. CDR3 nucleotide sequence: TGTGCCAGCAGCACCCCCGGGACAGCTAACTATGGCTACACCTTC.

This clone was seen at least ten times. The chain has TRBV11-3 and TRBJ2-3; the D gene is possibly TRBD1 (5 bases). The V gene lost 2 bases and the J gene lost 3 bases, with 15 bases spanning the gap. Looked up from germline, CDR1 is SGHNT and CDR2 is YENEEA. The CDR3 sequence is 16 residues long. The CDR3 here is CASSLSGNSLTDTQYF. CDR3 bases: TGTGCCAGCAGCTTATCAGGGAATTCCCTAACAGATACGCAGTATTTT.

In this sample, this clone turned up a few times. This chain connects TRBV11-3 to TRBJ1-2; D remains unclear. This CDR3 comprises 14 residues. Germline V gene sequence: CDR1 SGHNT, CDR2 YENEEA. Trimming cost V 3 bases and J 2 bases, with 10 bases left between them. The CDR3 protein is CASSFPWVNYGYTF. CDR3 in DNA: TGTGCCAGCAGCTTCCCCTGGGTCAACTATGGCTACACCTTC.

This clone was detected only a few times. The chain recombines TRBV6-8 with TRBJ1-5; 8 bases are shared with TRBD1. V lost 6 bases, J lost 6 bases, and 7 bases stayed unmatched. This CDR3 contains 14 residues. Germline CDR1 MNHGY, CDR2 SAAAGT. CDR3 residues: CASREPGGSQPQHF. For the CDR3, the DNA is TGTGCCAGCAGGGAACCAGGGGGCAGTCAGCCCCAGCATTTT.

V usage is TRBV18 and J usage is TRBJ2-1; TRBD1 is a possible D gene (7 bases). Germline V gene sequence: CDR1 KGHSH, CDR2 LQKENI. This CDR3 contains 15 residues. The ends were cut back, 2 bases at V and 6 bases at J, with 14 bases in the middle. As DNA, the CDR3 is TGTGCCAGCTCACCAGGAGGGGGCGCAGGCAATGAGCAGTTCTTC. It yields the protein CASSPGGGAGNEQFF.

The CDR3 coding sequence is TGTGCCAGCAGTTCAGCGTACGGGATTACCTACGAGCAGTACTTC. It is translated as CASSSAYGITYEQYF. The chain employs TRBV6-8 and TRBJ2-7, with a tentative D call TRBD2 (5 bases). The CDR3 runs to 15 residues. The germline V gene has CDR1 MNHGY and CDR2 SAAAGT. V was shortened by 4 bases and J by 2 bases, with 15 bases between the two germline ends.

This clone was found a few times. CDR3 DNA: TGTGCCAGCAGTCCACTCGGGACACCTGAAGCTTTCTTT. Its translation is CASSPLGTPEAFF. The V gene is TRBV6-8, the J gene TRBJ1-1; tentative D call: TRBD1 (6 bases). The V gene lost 5 bases and the J gene lost 6 bases, with 13 bases spanning the gap. The germline CDR1 and CDR2 sequences are MNHGY and SAAAGT. The CDR3 has 13 amino acids.

Relative to its sample, this clone is medium-sized. The gene calls are TRBV4-1 and TRBJ1-6, with D tentatively TRBD1 (6 bases). The V and J ends lost 0 bases and 5 bases respectively, with 11 bases between them. The CDR3 is made up of 16 amino acids. Germline CDR1 reads MGHRA; CDR2 reads YSYEKL. As DNA, the CDR3 is TGCGCCAGCAGCCAAGATAGAGGACAGAATAATTCACCCCTCCACTTT. Amino acids: CASSQDRGQNNSPLHF.

The chain recombines TRBV6-8 with TRBJ1-1; unclear D gene. V was trimmed by 4 bases and J by 0 bases, leaving 18 bases between them. The CDR3 length is 17 residues. The V gene's germline CDR1 is MNHGY and CDR2 SAAAGT. CDR3 amino acids: CASSSERFRFLNTEAFF. The CDR3, as DNA: TGTGCCAGCAGTTCCGAACGGTTCAGATTTTTGAACACTGAAGCTTTCTTT.

The J gene is TRBJ2-3, the V gene TRBV29-1; 11 bases fit TRBD2. The CDR3 consists of 14 residues. CDR1 SQVTM and CDR2 ANQGSEA come from the germline V gene. V lost 6 bases, J lost 5 bases, and 7 bases stayed unmatched. The CDR3 here is CSVLAGVPEDTQYF. The CDR3 DNA reads as TGCAGCGTACTAGCGGGGGTCCCGGAAGATACGCAGTATTTT.

This clone is judged large (0.1 to 1%). The chain combines TRBV11-3 with TRBJ2-1, with D unresolved. The germline V gene encodes CDR1 SGHNT and CDR2 YENEEA. Trimming cost V 0 bases and J 5 bases, with 8 bases left between them. This CDR3 has 14 residues. This chain's CDR3 is CASSLDARHNEQFF. DNA for the CDR3: TGTGCCAGCAGCTTAGATGCCAGGCACAATGAGCAGTTCTTC.

The gene calls are TRBV19 and TRBJ1-5, with D hard to call. The CDR3 is made up of 15 amino acids. The germline V gene encodes CDR1 LNHDA and CDR2 SQIVND (reference sequence). V was shortened by 1 base and J by 0 bases, with 7 bases between the two germline ends. CDR3 bases: TGTGCCAGTAGTATAGGCTGGGCTAGCAATCAGCCCCAGCATTTT. Translating it yields CASSIGWASNQPQHF.

The chain employs TRBV25-1 and TRBJ2-5; 8 nucleotides agree with TRBD1. Per the germline V gene, CDR1 is MGHDK and CDR2 is SYGVNS. The length of the CDR3 is 13 residues. Germline trimming cut 6 bases from V and 5 bases from J; bases unmatched to any gene: 5. The CDR3 sequence is CASSPGGRETQYF. The CDR3 DNA reads as TGTGCCAGCAGCCCAGGGGGCCGGGAGACCCAGTACTTC. Full variable domain (remainder filled in from reference TRBV25-1 and TRBJ2-5): EADIYQTPRYLVIGTGKKITLECSQTMGHDKMYWYQQDPGMELHLIHYSYGVNSTEKGDLSSESTVSRIRTEHFPLTLESARPSHTSQYLCASSPGGRETQYFGPGTRLLVL.

V is TRBV2 and J is TRBJ2-3; D not resolved. V was trimmed by 7 bases and J by 5 bases, leaving 13 bases between them. In germline, CDR1 is SNHLY, CDR2 FYNNEI. The CDR3 loop spans 13 amino acids. In nucleotides, the CDR3 is TGTGCCAGCAACAGCCTCCGGCGAGATACGCAGTATTTT. As protein: CASNSLRRDTQYF.

This chain joins TRBV6-8 and TRBJ1-1, with 9 bases aligning to TRBD1. CDR1 and CDR2 (germline): MNHGY, SAAAGT. CDR3 size: 14 residues. J was trimmed by 6 bases and V by 5 bases; bases with no gene match: 7. The CDR3 loop reads CASSTHRGRPEAFF. CDR3 sequence (DNA): TGTGCCAGCAGTACTCACAGGGGGCGGCCTGAAGCTTTCTTT.

This clone is labeled as large. The CDR3 region is CASSEVRRNTEAFF. Written as DNA, the CDR3 is TGTGCCAGCAGTGAAGTACGACGGAACACTGAAGCTTTCTTT. V gene TRBV6-1 combines with J gene TRBJ1-1; no definite D call. Germline V gives CDR1 MNHNS, CDR2 SASEGT. V was shortened by 1 base and J by 1 base, with 7 bases between the two germline ends. CDR3 length: 14 amino acids.